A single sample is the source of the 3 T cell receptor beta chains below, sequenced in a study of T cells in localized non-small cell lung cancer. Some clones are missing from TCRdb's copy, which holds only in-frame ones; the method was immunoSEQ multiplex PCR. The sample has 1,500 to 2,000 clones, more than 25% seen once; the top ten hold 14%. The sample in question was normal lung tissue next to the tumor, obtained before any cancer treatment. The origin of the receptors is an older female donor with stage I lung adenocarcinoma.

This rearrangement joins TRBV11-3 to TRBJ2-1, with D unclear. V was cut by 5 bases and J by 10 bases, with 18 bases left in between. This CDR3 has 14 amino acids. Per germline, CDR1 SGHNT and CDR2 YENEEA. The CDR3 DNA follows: TGTGCCAGCAGCGTATTAGGGCCCAAAGACGAGCAGTTCTTC. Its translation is CASSVLGPKDEQFF.

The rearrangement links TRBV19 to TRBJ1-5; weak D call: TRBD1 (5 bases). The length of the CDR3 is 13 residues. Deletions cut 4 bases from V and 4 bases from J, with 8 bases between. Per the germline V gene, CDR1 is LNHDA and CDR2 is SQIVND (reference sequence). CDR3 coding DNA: TGTGCCAGTAGTAAAGGGGTTAATCAGCCCCAGCATTTT. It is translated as CASSKGVNQPQHF.

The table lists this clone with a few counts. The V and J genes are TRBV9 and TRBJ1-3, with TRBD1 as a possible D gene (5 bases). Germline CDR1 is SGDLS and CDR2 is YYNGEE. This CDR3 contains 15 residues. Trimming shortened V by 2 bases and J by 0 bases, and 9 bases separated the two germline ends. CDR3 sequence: CASSVGPSSGNTIYF. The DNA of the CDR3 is TGTGCCAGCAGCGTGGGACCAAGCTCTGGAAACACCATATATTTT.